A selection of T cell receptor beta chains follows, all from one sample in a study of OX40 agonist ivuxolimab in advanced cancers. This table comes from immunoSEQ multiplex PCR, and its TCRdb copy is limited to in-frame clones, with some not included. The sample consists of about 12,000 clones, roughly 84% of them appearing once. This specimen consisted of CD4+ or CD8+ T cells sorted from blood, obtained in a trial of the OX40 agonist ivuxolimab. Receptors were obtained from an adult with an advanced solid tumor such as melanoma, head and neck, liver or kidney cancer. CDR3s include the opening cysteine and the closing phenylalanine or tryptophan. The order of the fields is V gene, J gene, D gene, clone size, CDR3 DNA, CDR3 protein. A D gene is named only where the DNA matches it firmly. Clone size is not always given. Where it is, it says once, few, many or a class for expanded clones.

V gene: TRBV4-1
J gene: TRBJ1-5
D gene: -
clone size: -
CDR3 DNA: TGCGCCAGCAACCAGGGATGGGAGAGCAATCAGCCCCAGCATTTT
CDR3 protein: CASNQGWESNQPQHF

V gene: TRBV5-1
J gene: TRBJ1-2
D gene: TRBD1
clone size: -
CDR3 DNA: TGCGCCAGCAGCTCCAGGGGGCAGCGGGGCTACACCTTC
CDR3 protein: CASSSRGQRGYTF

V gene: TRBV7-9
J gene: TRBJ2-4
D gene: -
clone size: -
CDR3 DNA: TGTGCCAGCAGCTTCCAGGGAGCCAAAAACATTCAGTACTTC
CDR3 protein: CASSFQGAKNIQYF

V gene: TRBV19
J gene: TRBJ1-1
D gene: TRBD1
clone size: -
CDR3 DNA: TGTGCCAGCAACGAAGGACAGGGGGGATATAGCGACACTGAAGCTTTCTTT
CDR3 protein: CASNEGQGGYSDTEAFF

V gene: TRBV21-1
J gene: TRBJ2-7
D gene: -
clone size: -
CDR3 DNA: TGTGCCAGCAGCTTAGGAGGGCAGGGTGACGAGCAGTACTTC
CDR3 protein: CASSLGGQGDEQYF

V gene: TRBV10-2
J gene: TRBJ2-2
D gene: -
clone size: once
CDR3 DNA: TGCGCCAGCAGTGATGTAGCGAGGAGGGGTACCGGGGAGCTGTTTTTT
CDR3 protein: CASSDVARRGTGELFF

V gene: TRBV7-8
J gene: TRBJ1-1
D gene: -
clone size: -
CDR3 DNA: TGTGCCAGCAGCCAGGGACGGCAGAACACTGAAGCTTTCTTT
CDR3 protein: CASSQGRQNTEAFF

V gene: TRBV27
J gene: TRBJ2-6
D gene: -
clone size: -
CDR3 DNA: TGTGCCAGCAGTTTTCGGCAGGACCTCTACTCTGGGGCCAACGTCCTGACTTTC
CDR3 protein: CASSFRQDLYSGANVLTF

V gene: TRBV27
J gene: TRBJ1-5
D gene: -
clone size: -
CDR3 DNA: TGTGCCAGCAGCCCCACAGGGTTCAATCAGCCCCAGCATTTT
CDR3 protein: CASSPTGFNQPQHF

V gene: TRBV9
J gene: TRBJ2-1
D gene: -
clone size: -
CDR3 DNA: TGTGCCAGCAGCGTACTAAGGGGGAATGAGCAGTTCTTC
CDR3 protein: CASSVLRGNEQFF

V gene: TRBV5-4
J gene: TRBJ1-2
D gene: -
clone size: -
CDR3 DNA: TGTGCCAGCAGCCTGGGGGGCGGCTACACCTTC
CDR3 protein: CASSLGGGYTF

V gene: TRBV27
J gene: TRBJ1-1
D gene: -
clone size: -
CDR3 DNA: TGTGCCAGCAGTTTCCCGGGGAACACTGAAGCTTTCTTT
CDR3 protein: CASSFPGNTEAFF

V gene: TRBV7-6
J gene: TRBJ2-2
D gene: -
clone size: -
CDR3 DNA: TGTGCCAGCAGCCCAGACCACGGGGAGCTGTTTTTT
CDR3 protein: CASSPDHGELFF

V gene: TRBV9
J gene: TRBJ1-1
D gene: -
clone size: -
CDR3 DNA: TGTGCCAGCAGCGTAGGGGACCCTGAAGCTTTCTTT
CDR3 protein: CASSVGDPEAFF

V gene: TRBV2
J gene: TRBJ2-3
D gene: -
clone size: -
CDR3 DNA: TGTGCCAGCAGTGATTTAGCGGCTAGCACAGATACGCAGTATTTT
CDR3 protein: CASSDLAASTDTQYF

V gene: TRBV6-1
J gene: TRBJ2-2
D gene: -
clone size: once
CDR3 DNA: TGTGCCAGTAGGGGGAGAGGCGCCGGGGAGCTGTTTTTT
CDR3 protein: CASRGRGAGELFF

V gene: TRBV27
J gene: TRBJ2-7
D gene: TRBD1
clone size: -
CDR3 DNA: TGTGCCAGCAGTCCCGGGACAGGATACGAGCAGTACTTC
CDR3 protein: CASSPGTGYEQYF

V gene: TRBV7-8
J gene: TRBJ2-4
D gene: -
clone size: -
CDR3 DNA: TGTGCCAGCAGCTTCGGGGGCGGGGGAAACATTCAGTACTTC
CDR3 protein: CASSFGGGGNIQYF

V gene: TRBV5-4
J gene: TRBJ1-1
D gene: -
clone size: once
CDR3 DNA: TGTGCCAGCAGCCCCGCGGGGGGCTCTGAAGCTTTCTTT
CDR3 protein: CASSPAGGSEAFF

V gene: TRBV14
J gene: TRBJ2-7
D gene: TRBD1
clone size: once
CDR3 DNA: TGTGCCAGCAGCCTGAGAGGGACAGTCTCTGGAGAGCAGTACTTC
CDR3 protein: CASSLRGTVSGEQYF

V gene: TRBV19
J gene: TRBJ1-5
D gene: TRBD1
clone size: -
CDR3 DNA: TGTGCCAGTAGTACCAGTTTAGGGGGCGAGAGGCCCCAGCATTTT
CDR3 protein: CASSTSLGGERPQHF

V gene: TRBV7-6
J gene: TRBJ1-3
D gene: TRBD1
clone size: -
CDR3 DNA: TGTGCCAGCAGTAATGGACAGGGGGCCGGAAACACCATATATTTT
CDR3 protein: CASSNGQGAGNTIYF

V gene: TRBV19
J gene: TRBJ1-1
D gene: -
clone size: -
CDR3 DNA: TGTGCCAGTAGTTTACTCGGGAACACTGAAGCTTTCTTT
CDR3 protein: CASSLLGNTEAFF

V gene: TRBV6-5
J gene: TRBJ2-5
D gene: -
clone size: -
CDR3 DNA: TGTGCCAGCAGTTATGGGCAGCAAGAGACCCAGTACTTC
CDR3 protein: CASSYGQQETQYF

V gene: TRBV7-3
J gene: TRBJ2-3
D gene: -
clone size: -
CDR3 DNA: TGTGCCAGCAGCTTAGAGTCCCCTACAGATACGCAGTATTTT
CDR3 protein: CASSLESPTDTQYF

V gene: TRBV2
J gene: TRBJ2-7
D gene: -
clone size: -
CDR3 DNA: TGTGCCAGCAGTGGGAACACCTTCAGGGAGCAGTACTTC
CDR3 protein: CASSGNTFREQYF

V gene: TRBV19
J gene: TRBJ2-7
D gene: -
clone size: -
CDR3 DNA: TGTGCCAGTAGTATAGGGTCAGGGGAGGACTACGAGCAGTACTTC
CDR3 protein: CASSIGSGEDYEQYF

V gene: TRBV9
J gene: TRBJ2-3
D gene: TRBD2
clone size: -
CDR3 DNA: TGTGCCAGCAGCTCCGGGGGGGCCAGCACAGATACGCAGTATTTT
CDR3 protein: CASSSGGASTDTQYF

V gene: TRBV30
J gene: TRBJ1-5
D gene: -
clone size: -
CDR3 DNA: TGTGCCTGGAGTGTGTTGTCCGGCTACAATCAGCCCCAGCATTTT
CDR3 protein: CAWSVLSGYNQPQHF

V gene: TRBV4-3
J gene: TRBJ2-7
D gene: -
clone size: -
CDR3 DNA: TGCGCCAGCAGCCAAGATAGAGTAGGGAACGAGCAGTACTTC
CDR3 protein: CASSQDRVGNEQYF

V gene: TRBV5-4
J gene: TRBJ1-4
D gene: -
clone size: -
CDR3 DNA: TGTGCCAGCAGCTTGGGGTCAGGGGTTCGGGAAAAACTGTTTTTT
CDR3 protein: CASSLGSGVREKLFF

V gene: TRBV6-1
J gene: TRBJ2-3
D gene: TRBD2
clone size: -
CDR3 DNA: TGTGCCAGCCGGGCGGGAGGTGCCGGCGCAGATACGCAGTATTTT
CDR3 protein: CASRAGGAGADTQYF

V gene: TRBV27
J gene: TRBJ1-5
D gene: -
clone size: -
CDR3 DNA: TGTGCCAGCAGTTTATCCTCGACAGTAAATCAGCCCCAGCATTTT
CDR3 protein: CASSLSSTVNQPQHF

V gene: TRBV19
J gene: TRBJ1-5
D gene: TRBD1
clone size: once
CDR3 DNA: TGTGCCAGTAGTATAGTAGCAGGGACAGCCTTGCCTCATAGCAATCAGCCCCAGCATTTT
CDR3 protein: CASSIVAGTALPHSNQPQHF

V gene: TRBV9
J gene: TRBJ1-2
D gene: -
clone size: -
CDR3 DNA: TGTGCCAGCAGCACCGGGGGCGAGAGCTATGGCTACACCTTC
CDR3 protein: CASSTGGESYGYTF

V gene: TRBV6-6
J gene: TRBJ2-7
D gene: TRBD2
clone size: -
CDR3 DNA: TGTGCCAGCAGTGGGACTAGCTCATCCTACGAGCAGTACTTC
CDR3 protein: CASSGTSSSYEQYF

V gene: TRBV4-1
J gene: TRBJ2-2
D gene: -
clone size: -
CDR3 DNA: TGCGCCAGCAGCCAAGAACCGCACCGGGAGCTGTTTTTT
CDR3 protein: CASSQEPHRELFF